The entry that follows covers one TCR beta chain sequence. This record belongs to a study of blood T cell repertoires in COVID-19. Study information: Researchers got acute and convalescent COVID-19 samples from the United States, Italy and Spain. The analysed material was cDNA or gDNA that came from T cells, B-cell-depleted T cells, or PBMCs.

Germline V gene data show CDR1 as LGHNT and CDR2 as FRNRAP. The V and J ends lost 7 bases and 5 bases, in that order; junction bases with no gene match: 4. The CDR3 is made up of 13 amino acids. As originally analysed: From reference gene primer amplification, estimates of nucleated cell counts were derived. Generated by immunoSEQ multiplex PCR, the TCRdb table keeps only in-frame clones and is missing some. V and J calls and clone size are copied from that table; D and trimming were computed from the DNA. The profile shows approximately 88,000 clones, 90% to 95% of them singletons. This sequence joins TRBV12-5 and TRBJ1-5, with 8 positions matching TRBD1. The sample consisted of peripheral blood. This TCR derives from a woman aged 45 to 65 in a cohort sampled during active COVID-19. In DNA form, the CDR3 reads TGTGCTAGTGTACAGGGGGTCGATCAGCCCCAGCATTTT. As protein: CASVQGVDQPQHF.